This T cell receptor beta chain appears in the sequencing data of a study of T cell repertoires in cytomegalovirus infection. Study-wide context: Both recently identified HLA-C-restricted and well-studied HLA-B-restricted CMV epitopes were used in the study. It was the public TCR beta signatures that indicated both CMV infection and matching HLA type.

Study-wide results and caveats: People with CMV and the relevant HLA were identified by cumulative public TCR beta family frequency.

A word on this clonotype: What it recognizes is unknown.

In TCRdb, the reads were re-called with MiXCR into one record per CDR3 protein. The data hold approximately 590,000 distinct CDR3 sequences, with around two fifths observed a single time. The germline CDR1 and CDR2 sequences are MNHEY and SVGEGT. The CDR3 spans 22 residues. Trimming cost V 3 bases and J 1 base; bases outside gene matches: 27. The sequence came from a human donor in good health (CMV status not recorded). Some clones in this sample may be carry-over from other donors' samples. This specimen consisted of cultured PBMCs, obtained from culture after CMV antigen stimulation. V usage is TRBV6-2 or TRBV6-3 and J usage is TRBJ2-7; 7 positions match TRBD1. Here the CDR3 reads CASSYELTRPGQSSALSYEQYF. DNA of the CDR3: TGTGCCAGCAGTTATGAGCTAACCAGACCGGGACAGTCATCGGCGCTTTCCTACGAGCAGTACTTC.